This T cell receptor beta chain was sequenced during a study of PD-1 blockade in classical Hodgkin lymphoma. Findings and limits, study-wide: Before treatment, complete responders showed about the same diversity as newly diagnosed patients.

This CDR3 spans 15 amino acids. The V and J ends lost 5 bases and 4 bases, in that order; junction bases with no gene match: 7. CDR1 is SNHLY, CDR2 FYNNEI, per germline. Method: immunoSEQ multiplex PCR; TCRdb's copy keeps in-frame clones and lacks some. The table has roughly 41,000 clones, 65% to 70% seen once; the top ten hold less than 3%. Turning to this clone: Its antigen remains unidentified.

Documented time point: cycle 4 day 1 (C4D1), after around six weeks of nivolumab. Brentuximab vedotin exposure varied, and every patient relapsed after autologous stem cell transplantation. The chain recombines TRBV2 with TRBJ2-1; 8 nucleotides align to TRBD2. This TCR came from a human donor with classical Hodgkin lymphoma. The sample was peripheral blood mononuclear cells (PBMCs), taken before the fourth cycle of nivolumab. CDR3 loop: CASSQSRGAYNEQFF. The CDR3, as DNA: TGTGCCAGCAGTCAGTCGCGGGGGGCATACAATGAGCAGTTCTTC.